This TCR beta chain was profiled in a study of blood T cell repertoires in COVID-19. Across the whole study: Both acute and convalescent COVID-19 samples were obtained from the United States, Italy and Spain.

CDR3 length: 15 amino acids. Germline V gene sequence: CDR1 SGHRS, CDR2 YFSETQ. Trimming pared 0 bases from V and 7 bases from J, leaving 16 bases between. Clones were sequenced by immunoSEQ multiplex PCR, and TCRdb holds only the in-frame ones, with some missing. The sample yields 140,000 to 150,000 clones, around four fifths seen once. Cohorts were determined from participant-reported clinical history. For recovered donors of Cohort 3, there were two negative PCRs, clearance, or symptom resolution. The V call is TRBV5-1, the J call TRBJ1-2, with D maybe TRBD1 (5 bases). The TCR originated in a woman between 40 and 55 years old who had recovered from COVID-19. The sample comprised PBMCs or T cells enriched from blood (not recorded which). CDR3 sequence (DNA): TGCGCCAGCAGCTTGGAGTGGCCAGGGTCGAGTGGCTACACCTTC. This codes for CASSLEWPGSSGYTF.